This T cell receptor beta chain was captured in a study of T-cell memory formation after mild COVID-19. Findings and limits, study-wide: Researchers could not confirm that second-wave clones peaking on day 37 targeted SARS-CoV-2. Detection of some responders pre-infection suggested pre-existing cross-reactive memory T cells participated.

After removal of 10 bases from V and 2 bases from J, the junction contained 5 bases not matched to a gene. Germline V gene data show CDR1 as ENHRY and CDR2 as SYGVKD. CDR3 length: 12 residues. Barcoded TCR alpha and TCR beta cDNA libraries with UMIs came from 5'RACE using constant-segment primers. TCRdb processed the 5' RACE reads anew with MiXCR; each CDR3 protein has one entry. The sample has some 280,000 distinct CDR3 sequences; about a sixth are singletons. This clonotype occurred many times. The antigen is undetermined. The TCR originated in a man between 18 and 29 years old who had mild COVID-19 (a few samples of this study predate the infection). Cell type and time point are not known. The specimen sequenced was PBMCs or a T cell subset sorted from them (not recorded which). The chain joins TRBV10-3 to TRBJ2-7; 7 positions agree with TRBD1. DNA of the CDR3: TGTGCCAACTCACAGGGGACCTACGAGCAGTACTTC. Translation: CANSQGTYEQYF.